This T cell receptor beta chain was profiled in a study of CD4+ T cells in melanoma. This clone came up once. Its antigen remains unknown. Study outcomes and limitations: Diverse differentiation states were reported for melanoma neoantigen-specific CD4+ T cells.

The data were produced by immunoSEQ multiplex PCR, yet TCRdb's version contains in-frame clones alone and is incomplete. The data contain about 54,000 clones, approximately 70% of them seen just once; the ten biggest clones take up about 5.1%. The CDR3 has 14 amino acids. Germline V gene lookup returns CDR1 WSHSY and CDR2 SAAADI. Losses at the gene ends were 2 bases for V and 2 bases for J; bases not matched to a gene: 0. Source material: tumor tissue. The sequence was obtained from a human donor with melanoma. V and J are TRBV10-2 and TRBJ2-7, with 10 bases that match TRBD1. The CDR3 bases are TGCGCCAGCAGTGAGGGACAGGGGGCCTACGAGCAGTACTTC. It is translated as CASSEGQGAYEQYF.